This T cell receptor beta chain was retrieved from a study of OX40 agonist ivuxolimab in advanced cancers. Study results and limitations: At 0.1 to 3.0 mg/kg, CD4+ and CD8+ blood T cells expanded clonally by week 6.

TCRdb's table, derived via immunoSEQ multiplex PCR, lists solely in-frame clones and lacks some. The table shows over 70,000 clones, with around 87% occurring only once. V shed 4 bases and J shed 2 bases, with 15 bases lying between them. Germline CDR1 is MRHNA and CDR2 is SNTAGT. The CDR3 has 16 residues. Points on this clone: What it recognizes is unknown.

Blood specimens came from baseline, cycle 4 day 1, and cycle 7 day 1. The origin of this receptor is an adult with an advanced solid tumor such as melanoma, head and neck, liver or kidney cancer. The starting material was CD4+ or CD8+ T cells sorted from blood, obtained in a trial of the OX40 agonist ivuxolimab. J is TRBJ2-1 and V is TRBV6-4; D is unresolved. CDR3 sequence (DNA): TGTGCCAGCAGTGCTGGCCTCAACCGAGCCTACAATGAGCAGTTCTTC. This codes for CASSAGLNRAYNEQFF.